The 10 T cell receptor beta chains below come from one sample, sequenced in a study of T-cell memory formation after mild COVID-19. TCRdb fed the 5' RACE reads into MiXCR, producing one record per CDR3 protein. In the table there are a few hundred thousand distinct CDR3 sequences, 15% to 20% of which are singletons. Sequencing input: PBMCs or a T cell subset sorted from them (not recorded which). These receptors were obtained from a young man who had mild COVID-19 (a few samples of this study predate the infection). Cell type and time point are not known.

In this sample, this clonotype turned up many times. The rearrangement uses TRBV5-1 and TRBJ1-1; D call uncertain. Trimming cost V 1 base and J 1 base, with 11 bases left between them. Germline CDR1 is SGHRS and CDR2 is YFSETQ. The length of the CDR3 is 15 residues. This chain's CDR3 is CASSLSLAENTEAFF. CDR3 DNA sequence: TGCGCCAGCAGCTTGTCCTTGGCAGAGAACACTGAAGCTTTCTTT. The variable domain in full, completed from reference TRBV5-1 and TRBJ1-1, reads KAGVTQTPRYLIKTRGQQVTLSCSPISGHRSVSWYQQTPGQGLQFLFEYFSETQRNKGNFPGRFSGRQFSNSRSEMNVSTLELGDSALYLCASSLSLAENTEAFFGQGTRLTVV.

The chain carries TRBV20-1 and TRBJ2-7; D is undetermined. The ends were cut back, 0 bases at V and 1 base at J, with 7 bases in the middle. The CDR3 is 13 residues long. Germline-derived CDR1 and CDR2 are DFQATT and SNEGSKA (reference sequence). As DNA, the CDR3 is TGCAGTGCTAGAGATCCTGGTTCCTACGAGCAGTACGTC. It specifies CSARDPGSYEQYV.

This clonotype showed up just a few times. The rearrangement links TRBV5-1 to TRBJ2-5, with TRBD2 as a possible D gene (5 bases). Germline-derived CDR1 and CDR2 are SGHRS and YFSETQ. The CDR3 contains 16 residues. The V end was cut by 4 bases, the J end by 5 bases, with 21 bases between. CDR3 sequence: CASSAFAGNGGETQYF. CDR3 nucleotide sequence: TGCGCCAGCAGCGCCTTCGCCGGGAATGGCGGGGAGACCCAGTACTTC. The full variable domain, in which reference TRBV5-1 and TRBJ2-5 provide the parts outside the CDR3, is KAGVTQTPRYLIKTRGQQVTLSCSPISGHRSVSWYQQTPGQGLQFLFEYFSETQRNKGNFPGRFSGRQFSNSRSEMNVSTLELGDSALYLCASSAFAGNGGETQYFGPGTRLLVL.

The rearrangement uses TRBV5-5 and TRBJ2-7; D not certain. This CDR3 is 13 amino acids long. Trimming removed 2 bases at V and 2 bases at J, with 8 bases between. Germline CDR1 is SGHKS and CDR2 is YYEKEE (reference sequence). The CDR3, as DNA: TGTGCCAGCAGCTTCGGCACCACCTACGAGCAGTACGTC. It codes for CASSFGTTYEQYV.

The chain uses TRBV7-9 and TRBJ2-3; D gene unclear. CDR1 and CDR2 (germline): SEHNR, FQNEAQ (reference sequence). V lost 5 bases, J lost 0 bases, and 9 bases lay in between. The CDR3 contains 14 residues. The CDR3 here is CASSLVLSTDTQYF. The DNA for the CDR3 is TGTGCCAGCAGCCTAGTCCTTAGCACAGATACGCAGTATTTT.

This clonotype was recorded many times. This chain joins TRBV20-1 and TRBJ2-2; D is ambiguous. Germline V gene data show CDR1 as DFQATT and CDR2 as SNEGSKA (reference sequence). Trimming took off 4 bases at V and 6 bases at J, with 15 bases between the two ends. CDR3 length equals 14 residues. The CDR3 nucleotides read TGCAGTGCTACCACACCAAATACGGCCGGGGAGCTGTTTTTT. Its protein product is CSATTPNTAGELFF.

This clonotype occurred a few times. The chain employs TRBV15 and TRBJ2-3, with 10 bases lining up with TRBD2. CDR1 LNHNV and CDR2 YYDKDF come from the germline V gene (reference sequence). J gave up 1 base and V 10 bases, and 5 bases lay outside the gene matches. The CDR3 runs 14 residues. CDR3 DNA: TGTGCCATCTCGGGGACTAGCGGCACAGATACGCAGTATTTT. It translates to CAISGTSGTDTQYF.

This clonotype was counted only a few times. CDR3 sequence: CASSAWGGGEKLFF. CDR3 DNA: TGTGCCAGCAGCGCGTGGGGGGGAGGTGAAAAACTGTTTTTT. The chain is built from TRBV7-2 and TRBJ1-4; D is possibly TRBD1 (5 bases). The CDR3 has 14 amino acids. Germline CDR1 is SGHTA and CDR2 is FQGNSA. Trimming pared 5 bases from V and 7 bases from J, leaving 14 bases between.

The J gene is TRBJ2-6, the V gene TRBV4-1; the D is unclear. Trimming took 2 bases from V and 4 from J, leaving 6 bases between them. This CDR3 contains 14 residues. The V gene's germline CDR1 is MGHRA and CDR2 YSYEKL. Written as DNA, the CDR3 is TGCGCCAGCAGCCAACTGGGGGGGGCCAACGTCCTGACTTTC. Translating gives CASSQLGGANVLTF.

The chain links TRBV7-8 to TRBJ2-1, with 8 positions matching TRBD1. Germline lookup yields CDR1 SGHVS and CDR2 FQNEAQ. This CDR3 region has 15 residues. V lost 4 bases, J lost 4 bases, and 6 bases stayed unmatched. The CDR3 region has the DNA TGTGCCAGCAGCTCCCTGGACAGGGCATACAATGAGCAGTTCTTC. This sequence encodes CASSSLDRAYNEQFF.